This T cell receptor (beta chain) is from a study of shared clonotypes between healthy human individuals. Study-wide results and caveats: How much donors shared clonotypes was expected to be affected by sequencing depth.

There are 13 residues in the CDR3. V was trimmed by 7 bases and J by 5 bases, leaving 14 bases between them. The V gene's germline CDR1 is MDHEN and CDR2 SYDVKM. The study drew all its donors from Caucasian adults living in Nashville, Tennessee. With respect to this clone: Its antigen is unknown.

With ten immunoSEQ deep assay plates, unsorted PBMC DNA underwent sequencing. Only in-frame clones appear in the TCRdb table, and some are missing; sequencing was by immunoSEQ multiplex PCR. Of a few hundred thousand clones in the sample, around three quarters were seen once. The sequence came from a woman between 40 and 50 years old in good health. Some clones in this sample may be carry-over from other donors' samples. The chain joins TRBV28 to TRBJ1-2; perhaps TRBD1 as D (6 bases). The sequenced material came from PBMCs. The chain's CDR3 is CASTTGRRYGYTF. CDR3 sequence (DNA): TGTGCCAGCACCACAGGGAGGAGGTATGGCTACACCTTC.